A selection of T cell receptor beta chains follows, all from one sample in a study of T cell responses to AZD1222 COVID-19 vaccine. The assay was immunoSEQ multiplex PCR, and TCRdb's table has in-frame clones only and misses some. The table records some 140,000 clones, 85% to 90% of them present only once. The material sequenced was peripheral blood, taken on day 0 of MenACWY control vaccination. These receptors came from an adult in good health. Both conserved end residues are part of each CDR3. Fields, in order: D gene, clone size, J gene, V gene, CDR3 DNA, CDR3 protein. D genes are given only for firm matches. Expanded clones are given a class, and other clones once, few, many or no size at all.

TRBD2 - TRBJ2-3 TRBV19 TGTGCCAGTAGGAAAGCGGGAGGGCCCACAGATACGCAGTATTTT CASRKAGGPTDTQYF
- - TRBJ2-7 TRBV6-6 TGTGCCAGCAGTGCCCCTACAGGGCGGCAGTCTACCGAGCAGTACTTC CASSAPTGRQSTEQYF
- - TRBJ2-5 TRBV5-1 TGCGCCAGCAGCCTATCCCAAGAGACCCAGTACTTC CASSLSQETQYF
- - TRBJ1-6 TRBV6-5 TGTGCCAGCAGTCCGCGGGGGTCACCCCTCCACTTT CASSPRGSPLHF
- once TRBJ1-2 TRBV9 TGTGCCAGCAGCGCCCAGGACAGTCATGGCTACACCTTC CASSAQDSHGYTF
- - TRBJ1-1 TRBV19 TGTGCCAGTAGTCCTCACAGGGAAAACACTGAAGCTTTCTTT CASSPHRENTEAFF
- - TRBJ1-3 TRBV30 TGTGCCTGGAGCCCAGCCGCTGGAAACACCATATATTTT CAWSPAAGNTIYF
TRBD1 - TRBJ2-6 TRBV28 TGTGCCAGCAGCCCGAGACAGGGTATTACATTTGGGGCCAACGTCCTGACTTTC CASSPRQGITFGANVLTF
- - TRBJ1-3 TRBV7-9 TGTGCCAGCAGCCCCGCGGAGACTCTTGGAAACACCATATATTTT CASSPAETLGNTIYF
- - TRBJ2-1 TRBV5-1 TGCGCCAGCAGCTCGTCGAACTACAATGAGCAGTTCTTC CASSSSNYNEQFF
- - TRBJ1-2 TRBV5-4 TGTGCCAGCAATCAGAGGGGGGCTAACTATGGCTACACCTTC CASNQRGANYGYTF
TRBD1 - TRBJ2-2 TRBV10-3 TGTGCCATCAGCCCCTCGGACAGGGCGGGGACCGGGGAGCTGTTTTTT CAISPSDRAGTGELFF
- - TRBJ2-3 TRBV10-1 TGCGCCAGCAGTGAGTCACTGCCCACAGATACGCAGTATTTT CASSESLPTDTQYF
- once TRBJ2-3 TRBV5-1 TGCGCCAGCAGCTTGGCACCCCCTGGGGCAGATACGCAGTATTTT CASSLAPPGADTQYF
TRBD2 - TRBJ2-3 TRBV9 TGTGCCAGCAGCGGATCCCGGACTAGCGGGGCAGATACGCAGTATTTT CASSGSRTSGADTQYF
- - TRBJ1-6 TRBV4-2 TGTGCCAGCAGCCAAGGAGGTGATTCACCCCTCCACTTT CASSQGGDSPLHF
TRBD2 - TRBJ2-3 TRBV5-4 TGTGCCAGCAGCGGGGGCTCAGCGGGAGGTGATACGCAGTATTTT CASSGGSAGGDTQYF
- - TRBJ1-6 TRBV6-5 TGTGCCAGCAGTTACGCCAATTCACCCCTCCACTTT CASSYANSPLHF
TRBD1 - TRBJ1-2 TRBV5-1 TGCGCCAGCAGCCTTAACAGGGGTAGAGAATATGGCTACACCTTC CASSLNRGREYGYTF
TRBD1 - TRBJ1-2 TRBV5-4 TGTGCCAGCAGCTTCCCAGGGGGAAGTGGCTACACCTTC CASSFPGGSGYTF
- - TRBJ2-7 TRBV10-3 TGTGCCATCAGTGTTGGCAGTTCCTACGAGCAGTACTTC CAISVGSSYEQYF
TRBD1 - TRBJ1-1 TRBV2 TGTGCCAGCAGATACAGGGGGGGGAACACTGAAGCTTTCTTT CASRYRGGNTEAFF
TRBD1 - TRBJ2-7 TRBV19 TGTGCCAGTAGTATAGGGACAGGGGGTCACGACGAGCAGTACTTC CASSIGTGGHDEQYF
TRBD1 few TRBJ1-3 TRBV5-1 TGCGCCAGCAGCCTGACAGGGGGAAACACCATATATTTT CASSLTGGNTIYF
TRBD2 - TRBJ2-3 TRBV7-2 TGTGCCAGCAGCTTTCTCTCAACAAGCGGGAGGGGAAGCACAGATACGCAGTATTTT CASSFLSTSGRGSTDTQYF
- - TRBJ1-6 TRBV2 TGTGCCAGCAGGACAGTAGTCAATTCACCCCTCCACTTT CASRTVVNSPLHF
TRBD1 - TRBJ2-7 TRBV24-1 TGTGCCACCAGTGACCCCGGGACAGGGACCCACGAGCAGTACTTC CATSDPGTGTHEQYF
TRBD1 - TRBJ1-6 TRBV6-5 TGTGCCAGCAGTTACTCGACGGACAGGGACTCACCCCTCCACTTT CASSYSTDRDSPLHF
TRBD2 once TRBJ2-2 TRBV4-1 TGCGCCAGCAGCTACACCCCCACGGGGGGGGGCAGTACCGGGGAGCTGTTTTTT CASSYTPTGGGSTGELFF
TRBD1 - TRBJ1-4 TRBV7-9 TGTGCCAGCAGCCCGCGACAGGGGGCTGGATTAGGGGCTAATGAAAAACTGTTTTTT CASSPRQGAGLGANEKLFF
TRBD2 medium-sized TRBJ2-2 TRBV11-1 TGTGCCAGCAGGACACTAGCGGCCGGGGAGCTGTTTTTT CASRTLAAGELFF
- - TRBJ2-5 TRBV4-3 TGCGCCAGCAGCCAAGGGCACTACAGCGGGGAGACCCAGTACTTC CASSQGHYSGETQYF
- few TRBJ1-1 TRBV5-8 TGTGCCAGCAGCTTGGGCCCGGGTTTCGGAGCTTTCTTT CASSLGPGFGAFF
- - TRBJ2-3 TRBV5-1 TGCGCCAGCAGCTTCAGGGCAGGGGTGGAAGATACGCAGTATTTT CASSFRAGVEDTQYF
- - TRBJ2-3 TRBV2 TGTGCCAGCAGTGTCGTAAAGGGCTTCACAGATACGCAGTATTTT CASSVVKGFTDTQYF
- - TRBJ1-1 TRBV4-2 TGTGCCAGCAGCCAAGGTGGGGACATGAACACTGAAGCTTTCTTT CASSQGGDMNTEAFF
- once TRBJ2-7 TRBV6-5 TGTGCCAGCAGTTACTCGAGAGGAGCCTCCTACGAGCAGTACTTC CASSYSRGASYEQYF
TRBD1 - TRBJ1-4 TRBV4-2 TGTGCCAGCAGCCAAACCGGGACAGGGCCCGGGGGACTGTTTTTT CASSQTGTGPGGLFF
TRBD1 - TRBJ2-1 TRBV19 TGTGCCAGTAGTAGTAGGGGGCCCCTCTCCTACAATGAGCAGTTCTTC CASSSRGPLSYNEQFF
- - TRBJ2-7 TRBV11-1 TGTGCCAGCAGCTTAGCAGGTTCCTTCTCCTACGAGCAGTACTTC CASSLAGSFSYEQYF
- few TRBJ1-5 TRBV11-2 TGTGCCAGCAGCTTAGATATAATCGGGAATCAGCCCCAGCATTTT CASSLDIIGNQPQHF
- - TRBJ2-7 TRBV29-1 TGCAGCGTTGGGCTGGGGGGAACCTCCTACGAGCAGTACTTC CSVGLGGTSYEQYF
- - TRBJ2-2 TRBV4-3 TGCGCCAGCAGCCAAGTATGGGTTAGCACCGGGGAGCTGTTTTTT CASSQVWVSTGELFF
TRBD2 once TRBJ2-5 TRBV6-2/TRBV6-3 TGTGCCAGCAGTCCGGGACTAGCGGGGAGAGAGACCCAGTACTTC CASSPGLAGRETQYF
TRBD1 - TRBJ1-1 TRBV18 TGTGCCAGCTCCCCTAGGACAGGGCTCACTGAAGCTTTCTTT CASSPRTGLTEAFF
TRBD2 - TRBJ2-7 TRBV7-3 TGTGCCAGCAGCTTAAGACCTTCCCCGTCTAGCGGGACCTCCTACGAGCAGTACTTC CASSLRPSPSSGTSYEQYF
- - TRBJ1-6 TRBV5-6 TGTGCCAGCAGCTTGGGTAGGGTGGCGACCAATTCACCCCTCCACTTT CASSLGRVATNSPLHF
TRBD1 - TRBJ1-2 TRBV6-5 TGTGCCAGCAAGAAACAGGGGGCGGGCTACACCTTC CASKKQGAGYTF
TRBD1 - TRBJ1-4 TRBV20-1 TGCAGTGCTAGTGGTGGGACAGTGAATGAAAAACTGTTTTTT CSASGGTVNEKLFF
- - TRBJ2-2 TRBV19 TGTGCCAGTAGACGCCGGGACACCCCCACCGGGGAGCTGTTTTTT CASRRRDTPTGELFF
- - TRBJ1-1 TRBV15 TGTGCCACCAGCATCAGGGGCCGCGCTGAAGCTTTCTTT CATSIRGRAEAFF
- - TRBJ2-1 TRBV6-5 TGTGCCAGCAGTTACTCGCGCGGTTCCTACAATGAGCAGTTCTTC CASSYSRGSYNEQFF
- - TRBJ2-2 TRBV2 TGTGCCAGCAGTGATAGGGCGGGACCCACCGGGGAGCTGTTTTTT CASSDRAGPTGELFF
- few TRBJ2-6 TRBV7-9 TGTGCCAGCAGTATTCCCAGCGGCTCTGGGGCCAACGTCCTGACTTTC CASSIPSGSGANVLTF
- - TRBJ1-5 TRBV5-6 TGTGCCAGCAGCTTGCGACAGAATTCCCATCAGCCCCAGCATTTT CASSLRQNSHQPQHF
- - TRBJ1-2 TRBV7-2 TGTGCCAGCAGCTCCTCCCGTCTTCACTATGGCTACACCTTC CASSSSRLHYGYTF
- - TRBJ1-1 TRBV18 TGTGCCAGCTCACTAAACGCTAAAGCTGAAGCTTTCTTT CASSLNAKAEAFF
TRBD1 - TRBJ1-4 TRBV5-8 TGTGCCAGCAGCATAGGACAGGCAACTAATGAAAAACTGTTTTTT CASSIGQATNEKLFF
- - TRBJ2-1 TRBV29-1 TGCAGCGTTGGGGACGGACCCCTCAATGAGCAGTTCTTC CSVGDGPLNEQFF
- - TRBJ2-5 TRBV19 TGTGCCAGTAGTATAACGTCGACTAGTTTCATGGAGACCCAGTACTTC CASSITSTSFMETQYF